This TCR beta chain was found in a study of control samples from healthy donors and cancer patients. TCRdb's copy holds only in-frame clones and misses some; the assay was immunoSEQ multiplex PCR. The table has approximately 170,000 clones, 90% to 95% seen once. The CDR3 spans 12 residues. Trimming left V 4 bases short and J 8 bases short, with 14 bases between. Germline loops: CDR1 GTSNPN, CDR2 SVGIG (reference sequence). The specimen sequenced was blood. This clonotype was sampled from a woman aged 30 to 39 in good health. This chain links TRBV30 with TRBJ1-1; the D is unclear. CDR3: CAWTDGRAEAFF. The CDR3 nucleotides are TGTGCCTGGACCGATGGCCGGGCCGAAGCTTTCTTT.